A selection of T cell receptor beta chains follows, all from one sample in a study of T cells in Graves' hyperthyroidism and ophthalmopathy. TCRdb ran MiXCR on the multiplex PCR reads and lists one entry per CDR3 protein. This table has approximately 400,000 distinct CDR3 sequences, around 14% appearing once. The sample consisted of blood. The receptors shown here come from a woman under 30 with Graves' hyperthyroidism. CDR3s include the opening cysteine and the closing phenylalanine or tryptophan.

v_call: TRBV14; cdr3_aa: CASSQEWSRASGDNEQFF
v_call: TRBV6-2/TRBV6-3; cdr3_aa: CASSISSYGYTF
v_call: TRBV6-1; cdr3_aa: CASSSERHWDRGPNEQYF
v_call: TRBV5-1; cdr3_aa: CASSPWDSTEKLFF
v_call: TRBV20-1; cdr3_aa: CSAEGGSYEQYF
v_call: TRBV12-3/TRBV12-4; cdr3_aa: CASSLRRTGGGQPQHF
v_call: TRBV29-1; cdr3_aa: CSSVRGYEQYF
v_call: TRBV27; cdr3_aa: CASRGQGYHEQYF
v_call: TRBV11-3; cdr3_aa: CASSLTSGREADTQYF
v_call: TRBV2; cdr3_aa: CASIGTGVLLDTQYF
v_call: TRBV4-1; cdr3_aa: CASSQDDTQETQYF
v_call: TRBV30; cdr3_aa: CAWIVPGKISGANVLTF
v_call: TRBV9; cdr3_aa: CASSVGGPNTEAFF
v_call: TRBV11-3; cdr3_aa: CASSFRDRNTEAFF
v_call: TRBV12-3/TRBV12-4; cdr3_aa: CASSLAGSNQPQHF
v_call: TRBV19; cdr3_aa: CASSIAPTGNYEQYF
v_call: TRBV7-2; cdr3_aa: CASSLRSGRVSGNTIYF
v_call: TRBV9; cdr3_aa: CASSVAGDPEAFF
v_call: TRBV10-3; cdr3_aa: CAITERLDEKLFF
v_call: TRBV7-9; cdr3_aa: CASSLRVGANYGYTF
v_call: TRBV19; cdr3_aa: CASSIDGNFNQPQHF
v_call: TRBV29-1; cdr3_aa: CSVTGGSNEQFF
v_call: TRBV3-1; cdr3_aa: CASSQDALDRMGYGYTF
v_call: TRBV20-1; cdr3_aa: CSAKGDGQLVGMFF
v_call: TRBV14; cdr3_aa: CASSRKLAGVAKNIQYF
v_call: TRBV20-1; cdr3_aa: CSASLLAGEKETQYF
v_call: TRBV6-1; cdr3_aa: CASSLRDNYGYTF
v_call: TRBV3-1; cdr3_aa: CASSQDDSGRAGINEQFF
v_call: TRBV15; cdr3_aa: CATSRDSGGSQPQHF